The 28 T cell receptor beta chains below come from one sample, sequenced in a study of blood T cell repertoires in COVID-19 (dated by TCRdb to between 2020 and 2021). Library method: the immunoSEQ multiplex PCR assay. As stored in TCRdb, this immuneACCESS dataset retains in-frame rearrangements with V and J assigned. A fraction of the clones does not appear; measured against another copy, unresolved V genes explain less than half of the discrepancy, and the remainder lacks a known reason. The sample has around 310,000 clones on record, around nine tenths of them singletons. The leading ten clones occupy over 9% of the sample. Sequences were obtained from PBMCs or T cells enriched from blood (not recorded which). The receptors were sampled from a woman younger than 45 who had recovered from COVID-19.

This chain links TRBV5-1 with TRBJ1-2; 7 bases agree with TRBD1. The CDR3 totals 16 residues. The V and J ends lost 6 bases and 4 bases, in that order; junction bases with no gene match: 15. Germline loops: CDR1 SGHRS, CDR2 YFSETQ. This CDR3 is CASTSNSPGQRYGYTF. In DNA, the CDR3 is TGCGCCAGCACCTCAAACTCACCGGGACAGCGCTATGGCTACACCTTC.

This rearrangement joins TRBV6-2 or TRBV6-3 to TRBJ2-7, with D possibly matching TRBD2 (6 bases). The CDR3 consists of 18 residues. Per germline, CDR1 MNHEY and CDR2 SVGEGT. Trimming took 0 bases from V and 0 from J, leaving 18 bases between them. The CDR3 sequence is CASSYSRVGGLDSYEQYF. Here the CDR3 DNA reads TGTGCCAGCAGTTACTCGAGAGTCGGGGGTTTGGACTCCTACGAGCAGTACTTC.

The chain uses TRBV27 and TRBJ2-5, with 10 bases identical to TRBD2. The CDR3 is 17 residues long. Germline assignment: CDR1 MNHEY and CDR2 SMNVEV (reference sequence). After removal of 6 bases from V and 2 bases from J, the junction contained 12 bases not matched to a gene. For the CDR3, the DNA is TGTGCCAGCAGCTCAGTAGCGGGAGGCCGAAATCAAGAGACCCAGTACTTC. Translation: CASSSVAGGRNQETQYF.

This clone was recorded only once. At one boundary the junction diverges from the germline segment, which might be a read error. In DNA, the CDR3 is TGTGCCAGCAGTTTAAAAAAAGGGACAGAGGGAAACACCATATGTTTT. Its translation: CASSLKKGTEGNTICF. The J gene is TRBJ1-3, the V gene TRBV6-5, with 7 nucleotides matching TRBD1. Germline CDR1 is MNHEY and CDR2 is SVGAGI. CDR3 length: 16 amino acids.

This chain links TRBV3-1 (or the pseudogene TRBV3-2) with TRBJ2-2; D call uncertain. The CDR3 loop spans 17 amino acids. The ends were cut back, 2 bases at V and 0 bases at J, with 13 bases in the middle. Germline assignment: CDR1 LGHDT and CDR2 YNNKEL (reference sequence). CDR3 protein: CASSQSLSGTNTGELFF. In nucleotides, the CDR3 is TGTGCCAGCAGCCAAAGTCTTTCGGGTACGAACACCGGGGAGCTGTTTTTT.

This clone was recorded only once. The chain carries TRBV18 and TRBJ2-3; the match to TRBD2 covers 11 bases. This CDR3 is 15 amino acids long. In germline, CDR1 is KGHSH, CDR2 LQKENI. Trimming removed 4 bases from V and 0 bases from J; junction bases left unmatched: 0. CDR3 in DNA: TGTGCCAGCTCACGGACTAGCGGGAGCACAGATACGCAGTATTTT. Translating gives CASSRTSGSTDTQYF.

V gene TRBV11-2 combines with J gene TRBJ1-1; 8 bases match TRBD1. Losses at the gene ends were 4 bases for V and 5 bases for J; bases not matched to a gene: 9. This CDR3 comprises 15 residues. Germline V lookup: CDR1 SGHAT, CDR2 FQNNGV. The CDR3 DNA reads TGTGCCAGCAGCTCACGCAGGGGGCCCCGAACTGAAGCTTTCTTT. Protein product: CASSSRRGPRTEAFF.

The chain uses TRBV6-2 or TRBV6-3 and TRBJ1-1; TRBD1 might be the D (5 bases). The germline V gene encodes CDR1 MNHEY and CDR2 SVGEGT. The CDR3 sequence is 14 residues long. V was clipped by 2 bases and J by 0 bases, with 7 bases between them. The CDR3 region is CASSYQGLNTEAFF. In DNA form, the CDR3 reads TGTGCCAGCAGTTACCAGGGATTGAACACTGAAGCTTTCTTT.

The chain is built from TRBV7-8 and TRBJ2-3; D gene unclear. CDR3 length equals 12 residues. Looked up from germline, CDR1 is SGHVS and CDR2 is FQNEAQ. Trimming shortened V by 5 bases and J by 2 bases, and 5 bases separated the two germline ends. The CDR3: CASSQYTDTQYF. In DNA, the CDR3 is TGTGCCAGCAGCCAATACACAGATACGCAGTATTTT. The full variable domain, with the rest looked up from reference TRBV7-8 and TRBJ2-3, is GAGVSQSPRYKVAKRGQDVALRCDPISGHVSLFWYQQALGQGPEFLTYFQNEAQLDKSGLPSDRFFAERPEGSVSTLKIQRTQQEDSAVYLCASSQYTDTQYFGPGTRLTVL.

The V gene is TRBV12-3 or TRBV12-4, the J gene TRBJ2-2, with unresolved D. This CDR3 has 13 residues. Trimming removed 7 bases from V and 7 bases from J, with 13 bases in between. Written as DNA, the CDR3 is TGTGCCAGCACCCTACGGTACCTCGGGGAGCTGTTTTTT. The encoded protein is CASTLRYLGELFF.

V and J are TRBV27 and TRBJ1-5, with TRBD1 as a possible D gene (6 bases). The V gene lost 2 bases and the J gene lost 0 bases, with 14 bases spanning the gap. The CDR3 contains 17 residues. In germline, CDR1 is MNHEY, CDR2 SMNVEV (reference sequence). CDR3 DNA: TGTGCCAGCAGTTTAAACCAGGGACACCTTAGCAATCAGCCCCAGCATTTT. This sequence encodes CASSLNQGHLSNQPQHF.

The CDR3 coding sequence is TGTGCCAGCTCACGGGCTCAGAACACTGAAGCTTTCTTT. Its translation is CASSRAQNTEAFF. This chain connects TRBV18 to TRBJ1-1; D unclear. Between the trimmed V and J ends, which lost 4 bases and 1 base, there was a span of 7 bases. CDR3 length: 13 amino acids. The germline gives CDR1 KGHSH, CDR2 LQKENI.

CDR3: CASRLTGGYGYTF. The CDR3 DNA sequence: TGTGCCAGCAGGCTGACAGGGGGCTATGGCTACACCTTC. The J gene is TRBJ1-2, the V gene TRBV16, with 9 positions matching TRBD1. Germline values: CDR1 KGHSY, CDR2 FQNENV. The CDR3 has 13 amino acids. The V gene end was trimmed by 6 bases and the J gene end by 4 bases; junction bases not matched to a gene: 3.

J is TRBJ1-1 and V is TRBV29-1; D remains unclear. Germline V gives CDR1 SQVTM, CDR2 ANQGSEA. CDR3 length: 12 residues. Trimming shortened V by 4 bases and J by 7 bases, and 13 bases separated the two germline ends. The CDR3 DNA is TGCAGCGTTGTTGAAGGAGCCGGTGAAGCTTTCTTT. Its translation is CSVVEGAGEAFF.

This clone was seen a few times. The J gene is TRBJ2-7, the V gene TRBV4-2; 12 nucleotides line up with TRBD2. CDR1 and CDR2 (germline): LGHNA, YNFKEQ. This CDR3 is built from 19 residues. The junction had 10 bases not matched to a gene; V was cut back by 1 base and J by 0 bases. CDR3 sequence: CASSQAGSTSGSSSYEQYF. In DNA, the CDR3 is TGTGCCAGCAGCCAAGCTGGGTCGACTAGCGGGAGCTCCTCCTACGAGCAGTACTTC.

The chain is built from TRBV3-1 (or the pseudogene TRBV3-2) and TRBJ2-1, with 8 bases aligning to TRBD2. The CDR3 contains 13 residues. Germline CDR1 and CDR2: LGHDT and YNNKEL (reference sequence). The ends lost 2 bases at V and 9 bases at J; junction bases unmatched: 3. The DNA for the CDR3 is TGTGCCAGCAGCCAACCCCGGGGGGGTGAGCAGTTCTTC. Amino acid sequence: CASSQPRGGEQFF.

The genes are TRBV28 and TRBJ1-4; weak D call: TRBD1 (6 bases). V lost 8 bases and J lost 3, with 13 bases in between. The germline V gene encodes CDR1 MDHEN and CDR2 SYDVKM. CDR3 length equals 14 residues. The CDR3 here is CASVPPGANEKLFF. The CDR3 bases are TGTGCCAGCGTTCCCCCAGGGGCTAATGAAAAACTGTTTTTT. Together with reference TRBV28 and TRBJ1-4, the CDR3 gives the full variable domain: DVKVTQSSRYLVKRTGEKVFLECVQDMDHENMFWYRQDPGLGLRLIYFSYDVKMKEKGDIPEGYSVSREKKERFSLILESASTNQTSMYLCASVPPGANEKLFFGSGTQLSVL.

CDR3 loop: CASSQDLGRGRSRSGDEQYF. CDR3 DNA sequence: TGCGCCAGCAGCCAAGATTTAGGTAGGGGCCGTTCGCGGTCGGGGGACGAGCAGTACTTC. The rearrangement links TRBV4-3 to TRBJ2-7; weak D call: TRBD2 (6 bases). Deletions cut 0 bases from V and 5 bases from J, with 29 bases between. The CDR3 contains 20 residues. Germline values: CDR1 LGHNA, CDR2 YSLEER.

The CDR3 DNA is TGTGCCAGCAGCTGGGTTACTACGGGCTACACCTTC. Protein sequence: CASSWVTTGYTF. V is TRBV5-6 and J is TRBJ1-2; unclear D gene. V lost 3 bases and J 8 bases, leaving 11 bases between the germline ends. The CDR3 runs 12 residues. Looked up from germline, CDR1 is SGHDT and CDR2 is YYEEEE. The full variable domain, with the rest looked up from reference TRBV5-6 and TRBJ1-2, is DAGVTQSPTHLIKTRGQQVTLRCSPKSGHDTVSWYQQALGQGPQFIFQYYEEEERQRGNFPDRFSGHQFPNYSSELNVNALLLGDSALYLCASSWVTTGYTFGSGTRLTVV.

J is TRBJ2-2 and V is TRBV5-1; D is unclear. Germline CDR1 SGHRS, CDR2 YFSETQ. V was trimmed by 0 bases and J by 5 bases, leaving 11 bases between them. CDR3 length: 15 amino acids. The chain's CDR3 is CASSLEPRKTGELFF. The CDR3 nucleotides are TGCGCCAGCAGCTTGGAACCTAGAAAGACCGGGGAGCTGTTTTTT. Variable domain in full (rest from reference TRBV5-1 and TRBJ2-2): KAGVTQTPRYLIKTRGQQVTLSCSPISGHRSVSWYQQTPGQGLQFLFEYFSETQRNKGNFPGRFSGRQFSNSRSEMNVSTLELGDSALYLCASSLEPRKTGELFFGEGSRLTVL.

This clone turned up a few times. V is TRBV19 and J is TRBJ1-2, with 8 bases fitting TRBD1. CDR1 and CDR2 from the germline V gene are LNHDA and SQIVND (reference sequence). The CDR3 is 14 amino acids. V lost 3 bases to trimming and J lost 4 bases; unmatched junction nucleotides: 4. CDR3 in amino acids: CASSMTGEGYGYTF. DNA of the CDR3: TGTGCCAGTAGTATGACAGGGGAAGGCTATGGCTACACCTTC. The full variable domain, its missing parts supplied by reference TRBV19 and TRBJ1-2, is DGGITQSPKYLFRKEGQNVTLSCEQNLNHDAMYWYRQDPGQGLRLIYYSQIVNDFQKGDIAEGYSVSREKKESFPLTVTSAQKNPTAFYLCASSMTGEGYGYTFGSGTRLTVV.

The J gene is TRBJ1-5, the V gene TRBV30; a weak D match, TRBD1 (6 bases). The V end was cut by 3 bases, the J end by 2 bases, with 17 bases between. This CDR3 comprises 16 residues. Looked up from germline, CDR1 is GTSNPN and CDR2 is SVGIG (reference sequence). This CDR3 is CAWSHPEGDGNQPQHF. DNA for the CDR3: TGTGCCTGGAGCCACCCCGAGGGGGACGGCAATCAGCCCCAGCATTTT.

V and J are TRBV5-6 and TRBJ1-1; TRBD1 matches 9 bases. CDR1 is SGHDT, CDR2 YYEEEE, per germline. This CDR3 has 16 amino acids. V gave up 4 bases and J gave up 1 base; unmatched junction bases: 8. CDR3 region: CASSQGQGLKNTEAFF. The CDR3 nucleotides read TGTGCCAGCAGCCAGGGACAGGGCCTGAAGAACACTGAAGCTTTCTTT.

The chain has TRBV19 and TRBJ2-1; D call uncertain. The length of the CDR3 is 13 residues. Trimming cost V 3 bases and J 4 bases, with 7 bases left between them. Germline assignment: CDR1 LNHDA and CDR2 SQIVND (reference sequence). CDR3 DNA: TGTGCCAGTAGTATTACATCGTACAATGAGCAGTTCTTC. Residues: CASSITSYNEQFF.

The chain carries TRBV7-9 and TRBJ2-7; TRBD1 is a possible D gene (5 bases). V lost 5 bases to trimming and J lost 0 bases, with 8 bases between them. The CDR3 consists of 13 residues. The germline CDR1 and CDR2 sequences are SEHNR and FQNEAQ (reference sequence). The DNA of the CDR3 is TGTGCCAGCAGCCTGACAGACTCCTACGAGCAGTACTTC. Translation: CASSLTDSYEQYF. Drawing the rest from reference TRBV7-9 and TRBJ2-7, the complete variable domain is DTGVSQNPRHKITKRGQNVTFRCDPISEHNRLYWYRQTLGQGPEFLTYFQNEAQLEKSRLLSDRFSAERPKGSFSTLEIQRTEQGDSAMYLCASSLTDSYEQYFGPGTRLTVT.

This rearrangement joins TRBV20-1 to TRBJ2-7; D gene ambiguous. CDR3 length: 15 residues. Germline assignment: CDR1 DFQATT and CDR2 SNEGSKA (reference sequence). V was shortened by 3 bases and J by 2 bases, with 17 bases between the two germline ends. The chain's CDR3 is CSASPIWAGTYEQYF. CDR3 DNA: TGCAGTGCTAGTCCAATCTGGGCAGGAACCTACGAGCAGTACTTC.

The V and J genes are TRBV19 and TRBJ1-4; TRBD1 matches 7 bases. CDR1 and CDR2 from the germline V gene are LNHDA and SQIVND (reference sequence). After removal of 4 bases from V and 8 bases from J, the junction contained 7 bases not matched to a gene. The length of the CDR3 is 14 residues. CDR3 coding DNA: TGTGCCAGTAGTACGGCCCGGGGACAGGAAAAACTGTTTTTT. Amino acid sequence: CASSTARGQEKLFF.

The V and J genes are TRBV5-1 and TRBJ1-1; a possible D gene is TRBD1 (6 bases). Trimming took 0 bases from V and 8 from J, leaving 17 bases between them. Germline CDR1 and CDR2: SGHRS and YFSETQ. This CDR3 is 15 amino acids long. DNA of the CDR3: TGCGCCAGCAGCTTGGTGGCAGGGGTTCGTTCCGAAGCTTTCTTT. Translation gives CASSLVAGVRSEAFF.